This T cell receptor (beta chain) was found in a study of cytomegalovirus exposure and HLA in healthy donors (dated by TCRdb to the late 2010s). In the study overall: An earlier analysis of roughly 630 of the donors reported 276 Gb of sequence data and 120 million or so unique TCR beta sequences from about 200 million T cells. The study profiled the T cell repertoires of about 720 subjects by immunosequencing and related them to cytomegalovirus serostatus. An earlier analysis of around 540 of the donors applied high-throughput TCR beta sequencing to assess whether each TCR beta V gene segment acted as functional or pseudogenic. Alongside the repertoire data, information on donor age, sex, ethnicity and CMV serostatus was compiled. All discovery cohort repertoires had been generated on a single sequencing platform. Across some 400 genotyped donors of the cohort, an average of about 250,000 unique TCR beta nucleotide sequences per donor were sequenced, and roughly 20% of those sequences were non-productive. Typing coverage differed by locus: A, B, C, DRB1 and DQB1 were typed in roughly 620-640 donors, DQA1 in 522, DPA1 in nearly 610, and DPB1 in just under 490. Both class I and class II loci were covered by HLA typing, at four-digit resolution. The aim of the study was to test whether cataloging public T cell receptors could identify signatures of past pathogen exposure. The later analysis used no new phenotypic data to find candidate immune exposures, relying instead on TCR beta sequences and their occurrence across donors. About 330 gigabases of sequencing data and around 88 million unique TCR sequences made up an early release that covered several hundred HLA-typed donors. In a later genetic analysis, genome-wide SNP genotypes for about 55% of the roughly 700 donors were used, and that subset was treated as a discovery cohort. The study combined high-throughput TCR immunosequencing, statistical association of individual TCRs with disease status, and machine learning to predict cytomegalovirus infection status. About five DR-DQ haplotypes were treated as single units for association and clustering because of strong linkage in the cohort. In a later analysis, previously published TCR beta repertoires from 500 to 750 donors were re-analyzed and high-resolution HLA genotyping was added so that TCR occurrence patterns could be studied. In addition to the first cohort of about 650 subjects, a separate validation cohort of 120 different subjects was used. Of the roughly 400 genotyped donors, more than 75% were placed in the genetic ancestry cluster associated with self-reported Caucasian donors.

A remark on this clone: Its antigen remains unidentified. No qualities accompany the bases; no much larger clone lies one base away.

The CDR3 goes from the cysteine to the phenylalanine over 19 residues. Just CDR3 DNA is preserved here, 57 bases in frame from base 1. CDR1 MRHNA and CDR2 SNTAGT are derived from the germline V gene. Here V drops 3 bases and J drops 7 bases, and the junction holds 12 bases not matched to any gene. The cohort consisted of 650 to 700 healthy bone marrow donors. Cohort members were all nominally healthy when sampled, although unrecorded immune exposures were likely present. The donor was CMV seropositive and was included in the group of about 290 seropositive cohort members. A peripheral blood sample was provided by each donor, and peripheral blood mononuclear cells were used for TCR beta sequencing. Genomic DNA extraction from the blood cell samples was performed with the Qiagen DNeasy Blood Extraction Kit. Broader findings and caveats from the paper: It was suggested by the authors that the approach could potentially be generalized to other disease states and immunological phenotypes. A later analysis associated around 16,000 TCR beta sequences with specific HLA alleles at a false discovery rate of 0.05. In vitro tests confirmed that a few of the cytomegalovirus-associated TCR beta chains recognize cytomegalovirus antigens. Most TCR sequences were seen in very few donors, while some public TCRs were found in many individuals. A total of 150 to 200 TCR beta chains were listed by the study as associated with cytomegalovirus. An earlier analysis of 450 to 750 of the donors showed that most TCR beta V segments appeared in productive rearrangements either about 87% or about 30% of the time, which broadly matched IMGT annotations. Only TCR beta chains were sequenced in this cohort, and the absence of alpha or paired-chain data limited detectable features. Cytomegalovirus status was reported to be diagnosed by the classifier with high specificity and sensitivity in both the original and validation cohorts. Sequencing depth was assumed to be roughly uniform across donors in the presence/absence analyses, though that assumption may not hold. A further reported finding was that TCR beta sequences accurately predicted the HLA-A and HLA-B alleles for most subjects in the first cohort. According to a later analysis, TCR association rates differed among HLA loci, with DRB1 alleles showing the most associated TCRs and HLA-C alleles showing the fewest. Most CMV-associated TCR beta chains appeared to be HLA-restricted in a later analysis, and the HLA associations seemed to be driven largely by CMV exposure. Assigning TCR associations to individual alleles was difficult when HLA alleles, especially DR and DQ, strongly co-occurred. In a later analysis, HLA-associated TCR beta chains showed more clonal expansion and lower generation probabilities than non-associated chains that were equally common. A later analysis reported that several top co-occurrence clusters appeared linked to parvovirus B19, influenza, CMV and Epstein-Barr virus. Because counts were too low, about 15 rarely observed V segments, including chromosome 9 orphons, were left out of the earlier analysis of roughly 600 of the donors. A later genetic analysis reported fewer N-insertions in productive TCRs among donors in an Asian-associated ancestry cluster than the roughly 720-donor mean. Because the 87-base-pair reads could not distinguish some IMGT-functional V segments, including TRBV6-2 and TRBV6-3, those segments were excluded. For the cohort, immune exposure information was limited to CMV serostatus. Because HLA typing was unavailable for some donors at each locus, only the typed subset was used in association tests. In a later genetic analysis, a missense DCLRE1C variant was associated with V-gene and J-gene trimming of TCR beta chains, and the association was replicated in an independent cohort. Correlated functional status among segregating V segments might be attributable to linkage disequilibrium, but an unknown experimental factor could not be ruled out. A group of highly shared sequence variants was considered likely to be a technical artifact of the sequencing pipeline.

Library generation was performed with the immunoSEQ multiplex PCR assay. The multiplex PCR relied on a mix of 60 forward primers for TCR Vbeta segments and 13 reverse primers for TCR Jbeta segments. Amplification of the CDR3 region of rearranged TCR beta genes was performed with a multiplex PCR assay on genomic DNA. The amplified TCR beta libraries were sequenced on the Illumina HiSeq System as 87-base-pair reads. In the authors' own workflow: A later analysis counted approximately 74 million unique TCR beta chains across the 666 repertoires, and some 11 million of these chains were shared by at least two donors. Raw reads were error-corrected and collapsed into unique sequences with a nearest-neighbor algorithm that merged closely related sequences to remove PCR and sequencing errors. To assign V, D and J gene segments, CDR3 sequences were aligned to IMGT reference sequences. For a sequence to be retained, at least a six-nucleotide match to both a V gene segment and a J gene segment was required. Rearrangements were classified as productive when the CDR3 lacked stop codons and remained in frame with V and J, and all other rearrangements were classified as non-productive. CDR3 was defined according to IMGT convention as the region running from the second conserved V-encoded cysteine to the conserved J-encoded phenylalanine. Sequences without an unambiguous match to a single V gene segment were excluded from the earlier analysis of a few hundred of the donors. An earlier analysis of 587 of the donors classified V segments as functional when productive rearrangements were above 56.7% and as segregating when the standard deviation between donors was above 5%. To diagnose cytomegalovirus status from the catalog of TCR beta chain sequences, a statistical classification framework was built. In a later analysis, V and J genes were assigned by comparing TCR nucleotide sequences against IMGT/GENE-DB human TR gene sequences. Using the TCRdist pipeline, a later analysis assigned CDR3 sequences along with most-parsimonious VDJ recombination scenarios. A later analysis defined each TCR beta chain by its CDR3 amino acid sequence plus V-gene family, and excluded reads lacking a unique V-gene family. To address suspected cross-contamination and a sequencing artifact, a later analysis removed approximately 600 highly shared, low-generation-probability nucleotide sequences. A later analysis calculated a clonal expansion index for each public chain from normalized within-repertoire ranks of inferred template counts. A later analysis computed generation probabilities with a VDJ recombination model fitted to out-of-frame rearrangements, and checked the results against IGoR. In a later analysis, hypergeometric tests were used to score TCR-TCR, TCR-HLA and TCR-CMV co-occurrence, with a repertoire-size bias correction applied to TCR pairs. In a later analysis, false discovery rates were estimated by permuting HLA or CMV assignments 20 times. In a later analysis, co-occurring TCRs were grouped using DBSCAN, and TCRdist sequence similarity was added for clustering within HLA-allele-positive subsets. For co-occurrence clustering, repertoires with fewer than 30,000 or more than 120,000 public chains were excluded, along with roughly 5 repertoires with anomalous nucleotide sharing. What TCRdb holds here is the immuneACCESS table cut down to in-frame rearrangements. Part of the clones is not present; checked against another copy, under half of the missing clones reflect an unresolved V gene, and the others are unexplained. V, J and clone size were drawn from that table, and D and trimming were deduced from the DNA. This sample lists more than 75,000 clones; 70% to 85% were detected once. The ten largest account for about 9.1% of the sample.

The sequence links TRBV6-4 to TRBJ2-2; 15 nucleotides in the junction match TRBD2. This receptor was taken from a man aged 35 to 55 in good health and CMV-seropositive. Material: PBMCs. CDR3 region: CASSEGSGTSGRHGGELFF. Read as DNA, the sequence is TGTGCCAGCAGTGAGGGGAGCGGGACTAGCGGGAGGCATGGCGGGGAGCTGTTTTTT.